In its sample, the clone carrying this TCR beta chain was seen once. Antigen specificity is unknown. These data belong to a study of cytomegalovirus exposure and HLA in healthy donors. Study-wide findings and caveats: Reported results showed that the classifier diagnosed cytomegalovirus status with high specificity and sensitivity. Confirmation in vitro established that three CMV-associated chains were specific for CMV antigens. Associated with cytomegalovirus, according to the listing, were fewer than 200 TCR beta chains.

The CDR3 consists of 15 residues. After removal of 6 bases from V and 1 base from J, the junction contained 6 bases not matched to a gene. CDR1 SGHVS and CDR2 FQNEAQ come from the germline V gene. Unrecorded immune exposure was likely among donors, who were nominally healthy when sampled. 13 Jbeta primers and 60 Vbeta primers were used for the PCR. TCRdb keeps only in-frame clones here, not all; method: immunoSEQ multiplex PCR. Found here are 100,000 or so clones, about four fifths of them singletons; the top ten hold 1% to 1.5%. This TCR came from a man between 25 and 39 years old in good health and CMV-seronegative. Source material: PBMCs. The rearrangement joins TRBV7-8 to TRBJ2-3, with 8 nucleotides matching TRBD2. The CDR3 is CASSTRRGGTDTQYF. CDR3 DNA sequence: TGTGCCAGCAGTACCAGGCGGGGGGGCACAGATACGCAGTATTTT.